What follows is one T cell receptor beta chain and its context. Its antigen remains unknown. The V and J ends lost 0 bases and 6 bases respectively, with 14 bases between them. In germline, CDR1 is LGHNA, CDR2 YSLEER. This CDR3 is built from 16 residues. The record originates from a study of identical twins. Every one of the donors was a healthy Caucasian. A universal primer site was created by template switching, with the cDNA bearing unique molecular identifiers. Each CDR3 protein is one row after TCRdb ran MiXCR on the 5' RACE reads. The data contain hundreds of thousands of distinct CDR3 sequences, around 8.6% of them seen just once; the ten biggest clones take up approximately 0.96%. Overall study results and limits: Beta out-of-frame sequences displayed a weaker excess of sharing between twins. Beta clonotypes that were abundant in cord blood contained fewer insertions, a pattern absent from memory repertoires.

This sample also appeared in a second study, on yellow fever vaccine responses in identical twins.

This TCR was recovered from a woman under 30 in good health. Sequenced sample: PBMCs. The gene calls are TRBV4-3 and TRBJ2-2, with D hard to call. In DNA, the CDR3 is TGCGCCAGCAGCCAAGATCATAACCTGGTCCCCGGGGAGCTGTTTTTT. Protein: CASSQDHNLVPGELFF.